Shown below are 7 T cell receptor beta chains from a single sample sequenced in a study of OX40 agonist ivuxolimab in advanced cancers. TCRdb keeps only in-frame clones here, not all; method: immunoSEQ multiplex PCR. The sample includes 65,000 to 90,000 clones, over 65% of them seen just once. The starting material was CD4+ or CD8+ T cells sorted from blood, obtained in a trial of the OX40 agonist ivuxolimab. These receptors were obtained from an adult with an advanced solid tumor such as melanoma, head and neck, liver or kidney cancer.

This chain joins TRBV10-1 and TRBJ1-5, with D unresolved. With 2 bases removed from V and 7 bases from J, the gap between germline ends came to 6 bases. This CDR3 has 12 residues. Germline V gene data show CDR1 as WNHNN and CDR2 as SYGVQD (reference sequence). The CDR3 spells CASSEVGQPQHF. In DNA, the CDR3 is TGCGCCAGCAGTGAGGTTGGGCAGCCCCAGCATTTT.

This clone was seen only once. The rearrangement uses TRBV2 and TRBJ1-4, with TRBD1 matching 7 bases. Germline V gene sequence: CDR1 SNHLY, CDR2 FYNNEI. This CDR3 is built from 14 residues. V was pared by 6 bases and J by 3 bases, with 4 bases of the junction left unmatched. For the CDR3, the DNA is TGTGCCAGCAGACAGGGGATGGCTAATGAAAAACTGTTTTTT. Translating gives CASRQGMANEKLFF.

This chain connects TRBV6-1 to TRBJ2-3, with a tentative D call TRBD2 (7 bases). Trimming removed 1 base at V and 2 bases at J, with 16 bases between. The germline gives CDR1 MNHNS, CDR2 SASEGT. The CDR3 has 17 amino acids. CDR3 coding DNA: TGTGCCAGCAGTGAAGGGTCGGGCGGGGGCCACACAGATACGCAGTATTTT. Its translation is CASSEGSGGGHTDTQYF.

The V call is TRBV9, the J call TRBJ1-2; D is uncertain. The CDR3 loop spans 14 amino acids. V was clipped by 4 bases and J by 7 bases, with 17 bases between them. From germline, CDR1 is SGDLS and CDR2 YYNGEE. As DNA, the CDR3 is TGTGCCAGCAGCTCCAGCGACCGCGTGGGTGGCTACACCTTC. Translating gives CASSSSDRVGGYTF.

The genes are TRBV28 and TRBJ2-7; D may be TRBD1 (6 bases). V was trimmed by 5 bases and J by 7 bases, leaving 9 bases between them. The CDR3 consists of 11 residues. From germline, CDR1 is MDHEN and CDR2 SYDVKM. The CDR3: CASSADREQYF. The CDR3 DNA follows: TGTGCCAGCAGTGCGGACAGAGAGCAGTACTTC.

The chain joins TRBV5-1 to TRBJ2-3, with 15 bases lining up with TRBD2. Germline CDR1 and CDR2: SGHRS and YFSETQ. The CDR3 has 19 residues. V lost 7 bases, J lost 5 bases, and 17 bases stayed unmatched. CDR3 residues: CASDSGTSGGSIGGDTQYF. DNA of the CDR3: TGCGCCAGCGATTCCGGGACTAGCGGGGGGTCGATAGGTGGAGATACGCAGTATTTT.

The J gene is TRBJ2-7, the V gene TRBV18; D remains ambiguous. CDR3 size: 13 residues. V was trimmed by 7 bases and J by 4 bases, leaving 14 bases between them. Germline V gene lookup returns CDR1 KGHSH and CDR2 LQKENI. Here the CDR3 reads CASYSPDRYEQYF. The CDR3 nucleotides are TGTGCCAGCTATAGTCCGGATCGGTACGAGCAGTACTTC.